One T cell receptor beta chain is described in this entry. Its antigen is currently unknown. Profiled with immunoSEQ multiplex PCR; TCRdb holds only in-frame clones, not every one. The table lists some 7,800 clones, roughly 80% of them singletons. The data were obtained in a study of tumor-infiltrating lymphocytes in localized non-small cell lung cancer. Overall study context: Each patient gave resected tumor and non-adjacent uninvolved lung tissue. Points from the study as a whole: Higher tumor T cell infiltration than in uninvolved lung was supported by TCRbeta sequencing.

The sequenced material came from uninvolved lung tissue not adjacent to the tumor. The receptor was isolated from a human donor with non-small cell lung cancer.

CDR3 sequence (DNA): TGTGCCAGCAGCTTGGGTGCGGGGAACTACGAGCAGTACTTC. Encoded protein: CASSLGAGNYEQYF. The V call is TRBV5-6, the J call TRBJ2-7; tentative D call: TRBD2 (6 bases). The germline V gene encodes CDR1 SGHDT and CDR2 YYEEEE. The CDR3 runs 14 residues. With 0 bases removed from V and 3 bases from J, the gap between germline ends came to 10 bases. Using reference TRBV5-6 and TRBJ2-7 for the parts outside the CDR3, the full variable domain is DAGVTQSPTHLIKTRGQQVTLRCSPKSGHDTVSWYQQALGQGPQFIFQYYEEEERQRGNFPDRFSGHQFPNYSSELNVNALLLGDSALYLCASSLGAGNYEQYFGPGTRLTVT.